The 27 T cell receptor beta chains presented below share a single source sample, sequenced in a study of CD8 T cells in ankylosing spondylitis. In TCRdb, the 5' RACE reads were re-called with MiXCR into one record per CDR3 protein. The table records 200,000 or so distinct CDR3 sequences, roughly 13% of them present only once. The sequenced material came from blood, either unsorted or a sorted T cell fraction (not recorded which). These receptors were collected from a female donor with ankylosing spondylitis or in good health (not recorded which).

The rearrangement uses TRBV20-1 and TRBJ2-2, with 9 bases matching TRBD2. CDR3 length: 15 residues. Germline V gene sequence: CDR1 DFQATT, CDR2 SNEGSKA (reference sequence). V lost 6 bases and J lost 3; bases outside the gene matches: 8. The CDR3 bases are TGCAGTGCCACCAGACTAGCGGATTACACCGGGGAGCTGTTTTTT. It yields the protein CSATRLADYTGELFF.

This clonotype was seen many times. The genes are TRBV5-1 and TRBJ1-2; D remains ambiguous. The germline gives CDR1 SGHRS, CDR2 YFSETQ. The CDR3 has 16 residues. With 5 bases removed from V and 2 bases from J, the gap between germline ends came to 19 bases. The CDR3 sequence: CASRLDLRTENYGYTF. The CDR3, as DNA: TGCGCCAGCAGGCTGGATCTACGGACTGAAAACTATGGCTACACCTTC.

This chain uses TRBV20-1 with TRBJ2-1, with D uncertain. V shed 1 base and J shed 0 bases, with 10 bases lying between them. CDR3 size: 15 residues. The germline V gene has CDR1 DFQATT and CDR2 SNEGSKA (reference sequence). CDR3 bases: TGCAGTGCTAGAGCCCCGACGGTCTCCTACAATGAGCAGTTCTTC. Translating gives CSARAPTVSYNEQFF.

This clonotype was seen at least ten times. The genes are TRBV20-1 and TRBJ2-2; D remains unclear. Germline V gives CDR1 DFQATT, CDR2 SNEGSKA (reference sequence). The CDR3 has 12 amino acids. The CDR3 DNA is TGCGCGGAATTATGTAACACCGGGGAGCTGTTTTTT. The encoded protein is CAELCNTGELFF.

This clonotype came up many times. This chain connects TRBV4-2 to TRBJ1-5; perhaps TRBD1 as D (5 bases). V was cut by 2 bases and J by 3 bases, with 14 bases left in between. Looked up from germline, CDR1 is LGHNA and CDR2 is YNFKEQ. The CDR3 covers 16 residues. CDR3 sequence: CASSQKQVRYNQPQHF. In nucleotides, the CDR3 is TGTGCCAGCAGCCAAAAACAGGTACGATACAATCAGCCCCAGCATTTT.

In its sample, this clonotype was seen many times. The rearrangement links TRBV13 to TRBJ2-5; D gene unclear. Germline V gives CDR1 PRHDT, CDR2 FYEKMQ (reference sequence). The CDR3 is 15 residues long. Trimming removed 5 bases from V and 5 bases from J, with 18 bases in between. The chain's CDR3 is CASSVILGREETQYF. The CDR3 DNA reads as TGTGCCAGCAGCGTGATTTTGGGCCGTGAGGAGACCCAGTACTTC.

This clonotype was found many times. This chain links TRBV5-1 with TRBJ1-1; D perhaps matches TRBD1 (5 bases). The CDR3 has 13 residues. Germline values: CDR1 SGHRS, CDR2 YFSETQ. The V end lost 0 bases, the J end lost 7 bases, and 10 bases lay between the germline ends. CDR3 sequence (DNA): TGCGCCAGCAGCTTGGGGGACGGCAATGAAGCTTTCTTT. Translation: CASSLGDGNEAFF.

The chain uses TRBV12-3 or TRBV12-4 and TRBJ2-3; the D gene is possibly TRBD1 (6 bases). The CDR3 totals 14 residues. Between the trimmed V and J ends, which lost 5 bases and 4 bases, there was a span of 13 bases. The CDR3 protein is CASSMDRGADTQYF. The CDR3, as DNA: TGTGCCAGCAGTATGGACAGAGGCGCAGATACGCAGTATTTT.

The rearrangement uses TRBV7-2 and TRBJ2-1, with no clear D. The V and J ends lost 5 bases and 7 bases respectively, with 6 bases between them. The CDR3 extends over 11 amino acids. CDR1 and CDR2 from the germline V gene are SGHTA and FQGNSA. As DNA, the CDR3 is TGTGCCAGCAGCCCCCAAAATGAGCAGTTCTTC. The encoded protein is CASSPQNEQFF.

The table lists this clonotype with a few counts. The CDR3, as DNA: TGTGCCAGTATTCCTACAGGGGTTGGCTATGGCTACACCTTC. Its protein is CASIPTGVGYGYTF. This chain links TRBV19 with TRBJ1-2, with 7 bases fitting TRBD1. Germline trimming cut 7 bases from V and 4 bases from J; bases unmatched to any gene: 9. The CDR3 consists of 14 residues. The germline gives CDR1 LNHDA, CDR2 SQIVND (reference sequence).

This clonotype appeared many times. This chain joins TRBV6-2 or TRBV6-3 and TRBJ2-5, with D possibly called TRBD1 or TRBD2 (5 bases each). Germline V lookup: CDR1 MNHEY, CDR2 SVGEGT. The V and J ends lost 2 bases and 1 base respectively, with 8 bases between them. This CDR3 contains 14 residues. CDR3 DNA sequence: TGTGCCAGCAGTTACGGGGGAACCCAAGAGACCCAGTACTTC. Its translation is CASSYGGTQETQYF.

This clonotype turned up a few times. The genes are TRBV29-1 and TRBJ2-1; 10 bases align to TRBD2. The CDR3 is made up of 16 amino acids. The trim removed 7 bases at V and 0 bases at J, leaving 9 bases unmatched. In germline, CDR1 is SQVTM, CDR2 ANQGSEA. The chain's CDR3 is CSGAGTSDSSYNEQFF. CDR3 sequence (DNA): TGCAGCGGCGCCGGGACTAGCGACAGCTCCTACAATGAGCAGTTCTTC.

This clonotype was detected many times. This chain uses TRBV20-1 with TRBJ2-1; D is perhaps TRBD2 (5 bases). This CDR3 contains 10 residues. Germline V gives CDR1 DFQATT, CDR2 SNEGSKA (reference sequence). V lost 2 bases and J 9 bases, leaving 5 bases between the germline ends. CDR3 amino acids: CSARRGEQFF. In DNA, the CDR3 is TGCAGTGCTAGACGGGGTGAGCAGTTCTTC.

This clonotype was counted between two and nine times. The V gene is TRBV18, the J gene TRBJ2-7; 13 bases map to TRBD2. There are 18 residues in the CDR3. V was clipped by 1 base and J by 2 bases; unmatched bases: 8. CDR1 is KGHSH and CDR2 is LQKENI in the germline V gene. This chain's CDR3 is CASSPQDRGTSGTYEQYF. The CDR3 DNA reads as TGTGCCAGCTCACCACAGGACAGGGGGACTAGCGGGACCTACGAGCAGTACTTC.

This clonotype was counted ten times or more. V is TRBV7-9 and J is TRBJ2-1; 8 positions agree with TRBD2. The V and J ends lost 6 bases and 7 bases, in that order; junction bases with no gene match: 14. In germline, CDR1 is SEHNR, CDR2 FQNEAQ (reference sequence). The CDR3 has 16 amino acids. The CDR3 spells CASSESGTSIRNEQFF. CDR3 bases: TGTGCCAGCAGTGAATCAGGGACTAGTATTAGGAATGAGCAGTTCTTC.

The chain links TRBV30 to TRBJ2-2, with TRBD2 matching 10 bases. The CDR3 is 14 amino acids. Trimming at V came to 1 base and at J to 5 bases, leaving 1 base not matched to a gene. Germline loops: CDR1 GTSNPN, CDR2 SVGIG (reference sequence). The CDR3 DNA reads TGTGCCTGGAGTGCGACTAGCGGGACCGGGGAGCTGTTTTTT. Residues: CAWSATSGTGELFF.

The V and J genes are TRBV7-9 and TRBJ2-1, with 10 bases fitting TRBD2. The CDR3 sequence is 15 residues long. Per germline, CDR1 SEHNR and CDR2 FQNEAQ (reference sequence). V lost 4 bases and J lost 9; bases outside the gene matches: 9. Written as DNA, the CDR3 is TGTGCCAGCAGCTCTCTCAGCGGGAGGGAGAGTGAGCAGTTCTTC. Translation gives CASSSLSGRESEQFF.

V is TRBV7-2 and J is TRBJ2-5; TRBD2 agrees at 16 bases. Germline V lookup: CDR1 SGHTA, CDR2 FQGNSA. V gave up 0 bases and J gave up 5 bases; unmatched junction bases: 12. The CDR3 totals 20 residues. The DNA of the CDR3 is TGTGCCAGCAGCTTAGCCCAAGGGACTAGCGGGAGGGCCTTGGGGGAGACCCAGTACTTC. Translation gives CASSLAQGTSGRALGETQYF.

This clonotype came up many times. CDR3 residues: CASSYSTLAGLNEQFF. In nucleotides, the CDR3 is TGTGCCAGCAGTTACTCGACACTAGCGGGGCTCAATGAGCAGTTCTTC. This rearrangement joins TRBV6-5 to TRBJ2-1, with TRBD2 identical over 10 bases. The ends lost 0 bases at V and 6 bases at J; junction bases unmatched: 5. The CDR3 extends over 16 amino acids. Germline V gene sequence: CDR1 MNHEY, CDR2 SVGAGI.

This clonotype was recorded many times. The rearrangement uses TRBV15 and TRBJ2-3, with TRBD1 matching over 9 bases. V lost 3 bases, J lost 6 bases, and 10 bases stayed unmatched. Germline CDR1 is LNHNV and CDR2 is YYDKDF (reference sequence). The CDR3 consists of 16 residues. This CDR3 reads CATSRAGTGTFDTQYF. The DNA of the CDR3 is TGTGCCACCAGCAGGGCCGGGACAGGGACTTTTGATACGCAGTATTTT. Based on the CDR3 plus reference TRBV15 and TRBJ2-3, the full variable domain is DAMVIQNPRYQVTQFGKPVTLSCSQTLNHNVMYWYQQKSSQAPKLLFHYYDKDFNNEADTPDNFQSRRPNTSFCFLDIRSPGLGDTAMYLCATSRAGTGTFDTQYFGPGTRLTVL.

This clonotype was seen a few times. This chain links TRBV9 with TRBJ1-2; D not resolved. This CDR3 has 13 residues. Trimming removed 3 bases at V and 6 bases at J, with 12 bases between. The germline V gene encodes CDR1 SGDLS and CDR2 YYNGEE. CDR3 protein: CASSGRAANGYTF. Here the CDR3 DNA reads TGTGCCAGCAGCGGGCGGGCAGCTAATGGCTACACCTTC.

This clonotype was detected many times. The J gene is TRBJ2-7, the V gene TRBV29-1, with no clear D. Germline assignment: CDR1 SQVTM and CDR2 ANQGSEA. V was pared by 0 bases and J by 7 bases, with 10 bases between. The CDR3 extends over 12 amino acids. Here the CDR3 reads CSVEEGRMEQYF. As DNA, the CDR3 is TGCAGCGTTGAAGAAGGCCGTATGGAGCAGTACTTC.

There are a few counts of this clonotype. The genes are TRBV7-2 and TRBJ2-7; D may correspond to TRBD1 or TRBD2 (5 bases each). With 1 base removed from V and 8 bases from J, the gap between germline ends came to 21 bases. The germline gives CDR1 SGHTA, CDR2 FQGNSA. There are 16 residues in the CDR3. CDR3 residues: CASSLGPRTSGGQQYF. CDR3 coding DNA: TGTGCCAGCAGCTTAGGCCCGAGGACGTCTGGGGGACAGCAGTACTTC.

The chain combines TRBV20-1 with TRBJ2-1; 9 bases match TRBD2. CDR1 is DFQATT and CDR2 is SNEGSKA in the germline V gene (reference sequence). The CDR3 extends over 15 amino acids. The CDR3 DNA sequence: TGCGGTGTAAGTTTCGGTCTAGCGGGAAGCAATGAGCAGTTCTTC. Amino acids: CGVSFGLAGSNEQFF.

This clonotype has a count of ten or more. The chain uses TRBV27 and TRBJ2-5; D is ambiguous. The length of the CDR3 is 14 residues. Deletions cut 3 bases from V and 3 bases from J, with 11 bases between. Germline values: CDR1 MNHEY, CDR2 SMNVEV (reference sequence). CDR3 coding DNA: TGTGCCAGCAGTTTCTCAGAACTTAAAGAGACCCAGTACTTC. The encoded protein is CASSFSELKETQYF.

There are many counts of this clonotype. The chain carries TRBV7-2 and TRBJ1-1; D unresolved. The CDR3 covers 18 residues. Germline-derived CDR1 and CDR2 are SGHTA and FQGNSA. Trimming stripped 1 base from V and 2 bases from J, with 20 bases between. The CDR3 nucleotides are TGTGCCAGCAGCTTAGGCTTCAGTTTGGCGCACCCAAACACTGAAGCTTTCTTT. It translates to CASSLGFSLAHPNTEAFF.

This clonotype turned up a few times. The chain couples TRBV20-1 to TRBJ2-3, with D unresolved. CDR1 and CDR2 from the germline V gene are DFQATT and SNEGSKA (reference sequence). V shed 6 bases and J shed 1 base, with 20 bases lying between them. The CDR3 runs 16 residues. The CDR3 spells CSAPDPGKVGTDTQYF. As DNA, the CDR3 is TGCAGTGCCCCCGATCCGGGCAAAGTCGGCACAGATACGCAGTATTTT.